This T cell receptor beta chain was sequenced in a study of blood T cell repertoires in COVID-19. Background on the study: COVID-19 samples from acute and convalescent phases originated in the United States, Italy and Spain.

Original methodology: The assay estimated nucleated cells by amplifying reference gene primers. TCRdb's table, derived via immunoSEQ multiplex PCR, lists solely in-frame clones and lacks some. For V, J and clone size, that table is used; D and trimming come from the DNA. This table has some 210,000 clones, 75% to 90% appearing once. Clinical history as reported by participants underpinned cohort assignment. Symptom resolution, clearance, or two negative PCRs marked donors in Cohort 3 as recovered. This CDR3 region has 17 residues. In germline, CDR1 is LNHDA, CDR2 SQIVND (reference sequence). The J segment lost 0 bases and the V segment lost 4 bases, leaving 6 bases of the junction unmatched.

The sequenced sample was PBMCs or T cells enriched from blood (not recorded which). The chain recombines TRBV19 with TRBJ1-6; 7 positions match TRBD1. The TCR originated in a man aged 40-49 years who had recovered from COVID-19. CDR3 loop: CASSTFRGSSYNSPLHF. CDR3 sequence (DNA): TGTGCCAGTAGTACGTTCAGGGGGAGCTCCTATAATTCACCCCTCCACTTT.